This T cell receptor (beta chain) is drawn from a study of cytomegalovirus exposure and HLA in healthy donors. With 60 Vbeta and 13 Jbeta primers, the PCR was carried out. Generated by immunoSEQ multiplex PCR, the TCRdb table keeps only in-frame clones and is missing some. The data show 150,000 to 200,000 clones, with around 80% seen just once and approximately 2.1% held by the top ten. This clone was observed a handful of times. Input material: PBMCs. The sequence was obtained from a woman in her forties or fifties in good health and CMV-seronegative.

Here the CDR3 reads CASSPSDRVADQPQHF. CDR3 coding DNA: TGTGCCAGCTCACCATCGGACAGGGTAGCGGATCAGCCCCAGCATTTT. The rearrangement links TRBV18 to TRBJ1-5; 8 bases are a match to TRBD1. Germline V gives CDR1 KGHSH, CDR2 LQKENI. CDR3 size: 16 residues. V was pared by 2 bases and J by 5 bases, with 8 bases of the junction left unmatched.